The TCR beta chain under discussion was sequenced for a study of OX40 agonist ivuxolimab in advanced cancers. Study in general: With a range of roughly 20 to 80, age averaged roughly 60 years, and around 80% were male.

It was autoimmune disease history or systemic immunosuppression that excluded patients. Generated by immunoSEQ multiplex PCR, the TCRdb table keeps only in-frame clones and is missing some. The sample has fewer than 85,000 clones; roughly nine tenths are singletons. CDR3 length: 15 amino acids. The germline V gene encodes CDR1 MRHNA and CDR2 SNTAGT. The V end lost 5 bases, the J end lost 0 bases, and 8 bases lay between the germline ends. This TCR came from an adult with an advanced solid tumor such as melanoma, head and neck, liver or kidney cancer. The gene calls are TRBV6-4 and TRBJ2-6; D not certain. The sample here was CD4+ or CD8+ T cells sorted from blood, taken in a trial of the OX40 agonist ivuxolimab. Here the CDR3 reads CASSLAHSGANVLTF. In nucleotides, the CDR3 is TGTGCCAGCAGTTTGGCCCACTCTGGGGCCAACGTCCTGACTTTC.